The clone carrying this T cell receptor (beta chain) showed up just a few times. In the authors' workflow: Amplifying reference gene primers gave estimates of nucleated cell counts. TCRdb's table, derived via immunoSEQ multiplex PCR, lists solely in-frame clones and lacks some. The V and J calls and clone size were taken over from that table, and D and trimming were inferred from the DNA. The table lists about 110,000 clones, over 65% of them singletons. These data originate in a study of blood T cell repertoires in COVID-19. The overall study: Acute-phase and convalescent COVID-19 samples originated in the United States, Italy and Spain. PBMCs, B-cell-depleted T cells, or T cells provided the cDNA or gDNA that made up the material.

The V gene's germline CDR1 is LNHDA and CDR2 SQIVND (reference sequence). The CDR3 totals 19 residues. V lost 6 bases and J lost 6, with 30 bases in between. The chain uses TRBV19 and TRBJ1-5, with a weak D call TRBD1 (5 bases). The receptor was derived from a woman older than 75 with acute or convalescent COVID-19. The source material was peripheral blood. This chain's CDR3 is CASSSGGSGLYQFGQPQHF. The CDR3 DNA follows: TGTGCCAGTAGCTCCGGGGGATCAGGGTTATATCAGTTTGGTCAGCCCCAGCATTTT.